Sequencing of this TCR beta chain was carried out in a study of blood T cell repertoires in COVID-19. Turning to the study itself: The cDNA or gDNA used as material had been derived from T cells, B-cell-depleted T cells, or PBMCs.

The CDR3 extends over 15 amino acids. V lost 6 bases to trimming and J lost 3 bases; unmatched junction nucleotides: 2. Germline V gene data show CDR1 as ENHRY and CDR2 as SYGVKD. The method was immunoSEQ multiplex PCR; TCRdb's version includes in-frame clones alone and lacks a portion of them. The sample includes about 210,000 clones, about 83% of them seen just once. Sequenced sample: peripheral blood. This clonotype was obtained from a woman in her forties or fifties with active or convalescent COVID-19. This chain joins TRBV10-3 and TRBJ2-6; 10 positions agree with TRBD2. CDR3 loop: CAIRPSGSGANVLTF. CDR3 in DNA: TGTGCCATCAGGCCTAGCGGGAGTGGGGCCAACGTCCTGACTTTC.